The 25 T cell receptor beta chains presented below share a single source sample, sequenced in a study of blood T cell repertoires in COVID-19. The protocol was immunoSEQ multiplex PCR, while the TCRdb copy is restricted to in-frame clones and leaves out a portion. Of tens of thousands of clones listed, approximately 92% are singletons. Source material: peripheral blood. The origin of the receptors is a human donor with active COVID-19. The donor label of this sample is uncertain.

The chain joins TRBV6-2 or TRBV6-3 to TRBJ2-6; 10 positions agree with TRBD1. Trimming at V came to 6 bases and at J to 4 bases, leaving 6 bases not matched to a gene. The CDR3 has 16 residues. The germline gives CDR1 MNHEY, CDR2 SVGEGT. The CDR3 DNA sequence: TGTGCCAGCAGCCCCGACAGGGGGCAAGGGGCCAACGTCCTGACTTTC. Protein: CASSPDRGQGANVLTF.

This clone showed up just a few times. The V and J genes are TRBV7-9 and TRBJ2-2; D may be TRBD2 (6 bases). The CDR3 consists of 15 residues. Germline CDR1 and CDR2: SEHNR and FQNEAQ (reference sequence). V gave up 1 base and J gave up 7 bases, with 13 bases separating them. The CDR3 spells CASSLVGGDGGELFF. CDR3 DNA: TGTGCCAGCAGCTTAGTAGGAGGGGACGGCGGGGAGCTGTTTTTT.

The chain uses TRBV24-1 and TRBJ2-2, with TRBD1 matching over 11 bases. The CDR3 extends over 15 amino acids. Germline lookup yields CDR1 KGHDR and CDR2 SFDVKD. The V segment lost 4 bases and the J segment 6 bases; nucleotides outside the gene matches: 3. This CDR3 reads CATSDPGQGAGELFF. DNA for the CDR3: TGTGCCACCAGTGACCCGGGACAGGGGGCCGGGGAGCTGTTTTTT.

The CDR3 DNA reads TGTGCCAGCAGCCCCTCGGGACTAGCGGGAGGCAATGAGCAGTTCTTC. Protein sequence: CASSPSGLAGGNEQFF. J is TRBJ2-1 and V is TRBV4-2; 15 bases match TRBD2. Germline V gene lookup returns CDR1 LGHNA and CDR2 YNFKEQ. The CDR3 covers 16 residues. V gave up 4 bases and J gave up 6 bases; unmatched junction bases: 4.

The V and J genes are TRBV5-4 and TRBJ2-3; 8 bases are a match to TRBD1. CDR1 and CDR2 (germline): SGHNT, YYREEE (reference sequence). The CDR3 covers 16 residues. The ends lost 4 bases at V and 4 bases at J; junction bases unmatched: 11. CDR3 protein: CASSGLGRGPADTQYF. Written as DNA, the CDR3 is TGTGCCAGCAGCGGGCTTGGCAGGGGGCCGGCAGATACGCAGTATTTT.

This chain uses TRBV24-1 with TRBJ2-3, with 9 bases identical to TRBD2. This CDR3 comprises 14 residues. CDR1 KGHDR and CDR2 SFDVKD come from the germline V gene. Losses at the gene ends were 0 bases for V and 9 bases for J; bases not matched to a gene: 3. CDR3 in DNA: TGTGCCACCAGTGATTTGCAAAGCGGGAGGACGCAGTATTTT. It translates to CATSDLQSGRTQYF.

This clone was counted a single time. This chain uses TRBV7-9 with TRBJ2-3; D perhaps matches TRBD1 (6 bases). Germline V CDR1 and CDR2: SEHNR, FQNEAQ (reference sequence). The CDR3 covers 15 residues. Trimming took 8 bases from V and 2 from J, leaving 17 bases between them. CDR3 protein: CASALEDSITDTQYF. DNA for the CDR3: TGTGCCAGCGCCTTGGAGGACAGCATCACAGATACGCAGTATTTT.

The V and J genes are TRBV5-1 and TRBJ2-1; 13 nucleotides match TRBD2. The CDR3 contains 15 residues. V was clipped by 4 bases and J by 7 bases; unmatched bases: 5. Germline V gene data show CDR1 as SGHRS and CDR2 as YFSETQ. In DNA form, the CDR3 reads TGCGCCAGCAGCATACTAGCGGGAGGGGGGAATGAGCAGTTCTTC. Translation: CASSILAGGGNEQFF.

The chain joins TRBV28 to TRBJ2-7; D may be TRBD1 (6 bases). CDR1 is MDHEN and CDR2 is SYDVKM in the germline V gene. Trimming pared 2 bases from V and 0 bases from J, leaving 17 bases between. This CDR3 is built from 17 residues. DNA of the CDR3: TGTGCCAGCAGTTTAAGTGGTAGCCAGGGGTACTCCTACGAGCAGTACTTC. It is translated as CASSLSGSQGYSYEQYF.

This clone was observed a single time. The V call is TRBV6-6, the J call TRBJ1-1; D is perhaps TRBD1 (6 bases). The CDR3 runs 16 residues. The V gene lost 2 bases and the J gene lost 1 base, with 14 bases spanning the gap. From germline, CDR1 is MNHNY and CDR2 SVGAGI (reference sequence). CDR3 coding DNA: TGTGCCAGCAGTTACCCCATTACAGGGACGAACACTGAAGCTTTCTTT. Protein: CASSYPITGTNTEAFF.

This chain connects TRBV7-2 to TRBJ2-4; D is undetermined. The CDR3 spans 16 residues. Trimming shortened V by 5 bases and J by 0 bases, and 14 bases separated the two germline ends. The V gene's germline CDR1 is SGHTA and CDR2 FQGNSA. The CDR3 DNA sequence: TGTGCCAGCAGCCATGACCGGGTACAAGCCAAAAACATTCAGTACTTC. Its protein product is CASSHDRVQAKNIQYF.

This chain connects TRBV7-9 to TRBJ2-7; 8 bases fit TRBD1. The ends lost 5 bases at V and 2 bases at J; junction bases unmatched: 17. Looked up from germline, CDR1 is SEHNR and CDR2 is FQNEAQ (reference sequence). There are 18 residues in the CDR3. The DNA of the CDR3 is TGTGCCAGCAGCCCCCCAGGGGGCGGCCCAGGGGGTACCTACGAGCAGTACTTC. Translating it yields CASSPPGGGPGGTYEQYF.

This clone has just a few counts. This sequence joins TRBV2 and TRBJ1-5, with 10 bases that match TRBD1. The CDR3 has 14 amino acids. In germline, CDR1 is SNHLY, CDR2 FYNNEI. V lost 10 bases and J lost 2; bases outside the gene matches: 5. The CDR3, as DNA: TGTGCCACCGGACAGGGGGAAGGCAATCAGCCCCAGCATTTT. Translation gives CATGQGEGNQPQHF.

The chain links TRBV19 to TRBJ2-1, with a tentative D call TRBD1 (6 bases). The V end was cut by 4 bases, the J end by 3 bases, with 13 bases between. The CDR3 consists of 15 residues. CDR1 and CDR2 (germline): LNHDA, SQIVND (reference sequence). The CDR3 loop reads CASSNRERYYNEQFF. The CDR3 nucleotides are TGTGCCAGTAGTAACAGGGAGCGCTACTACAATGAGCAGTTCTTC.

This chain connects TRBV6-2 or TRBV6-3 to TRBJ2-5; TRBD1 matches 7 bases. Losses at the gene ends were 6 bases for V and 5 bases for J; bases not matched to a gene: 6. The CDR3 totals 13 residues. The germline V gene encodes CDR1 MNHEY and CDR2 SVGEGT. CDR3 sequence reads: CASSATGMETQYF. In DNA form, the CDR3 reads TGTGCCAGCAGCGCGACAGGGATGGAGACCCAGTACTTC.

CDR3 sequence: CASSVTGSENIQYF. CDR3 in DNA: TGTGCCAGCAGCGTAACAGGGAGTGAAAACATTCAGTACTTC. The chain employs TRBV9 and TRBJ2-4, with D maybe TRBD1 (6 bases). The CDR3 spans 14 residues. V was trimmed by 1 base and J by 5 bases, leaving 10 bases between them. Germline V gene lookup returns CDR1 SGDLS and CDR2 YYNGEE.

This chain connects TRBV18 to TRBJ2-5, with D unclear. Germline V gene lookup returns CDR1 KGHSH and CDR2 LQKENI. Trimming removed 5 bases from V and 2 bases from J, with 12 bases in between. The CDR3 totals 14 residues. This chain's CDR3 is CASSNSLTQETQYF. CDR3 nucleotides: TGTGCCAGCTCAAACAGCTTAACACAAGAGACCCAGTACTTC.

The genes are TRBV27 and TRBJ1-1, with no clear D. Germline V CDR1 and CDR2: MNHEY, SMNVEV (reference sequence). This CDR3 is 13 amino acids long. V was clipped by 7 bases and J by 1 base, with 10 bases between them. CDR3 in DNA: TGTGCCAGCAAGAATCACAGGAACACTGAAGCTTTCTTT. This encodes CASKNHRNTEAFF.

The V and J genes are TRBV4-3 and TRBJ2-7; TRBD2 agrees at 8 bases. V dropped 0 bases and J dropped 5; count of bases not matched to a gene: 3. Germline CDR1 and CDR2: LGHNA and YSLEER. The CDR3 contains 14 residues. This CDR3 is CASSQESAGDEQYF. The CDR3 DNA follows: TGCGCCAGCAGCCAAGAGTCAGCGGGAGACGAGCAGTACTTC.

The rearrangement links TRBV7-9 to TRBJ1-3; D might be TRBD1 (6 bases). CDR3 length: 14 amino acids. Germline loops: CDR1 SEHNR, CDR2 FQNEAQ (reference sequence). V lost 4 bases and J 4 bases, leaving 11 bases between the germline ends. The CDR3, as DNA: TGTGCCAGCAGCTATGGGACATACGGAAACACCATATATTTT. Translation gives CASSYGTYGNTIYF.

The chain combines TRBV5-6 with TRBJ1-6, with D possibly matching TRBD1 (6 bases). The ends were cut back, 5 bases at V and 9 bases at J, with 18 bases in the middle. Germline loops: CDR1 SGHDT, CDR2 YYEEEE. This CDR3 comprises 15 residues. CDR3 nucleotide sequence: TGTGCCAGCAGACCACAGGGTAGTCCGGGTTCACCCCTCCACTTT. Translated: CASRPQGSPGSPLHF.

The chain links TRBV7-9 to TRBJ2-5; D is perhaps TRBD1 (5 bases). The V gene lost 7 bases and the J gene lost 5 bases, with 20 bases spanning the gap. The CDR3 spans 15 residues. The germline V gene encodes CDR1 SEHNR and CDR2 FQNEAQ (reference sequence). The CDR3: CASTLGLGDGETQYF. CDR3 coding DNA: TGTGCCAGCACCTTGGGCCTAGGGGATGGGGAGACCCAGTACTTC.

This chain uses TRBV20-1 with TRBJ1-1, with 10 bases aligning to TRBD1. CDR1 DFQATT and CDR2 SNEGSKA come from the germline V gene (reference sequence). The CDR3 sequence is 11 residues long. Losses at the gene ends were 6 bases for V and 11 bases for J; bases not matched to a gene: 6. In DNA, the CDR3 is TGCAGTGCCGGGGACAGGGGTATCGCTTTCTTT. It specifies CSAGDRGIAFF.

The chain employs TRBV9 and TRBJ2-1, with 8 positions matching TRBD2. Germline assignment: CDR1 SGDLS and CDR2 YYNGEE. Germline trimming cut 0 bases from V and 14 bases from J; bases unmatched to any gene: 10. The length of the CDR3 is 14 residues. CDR3 residues: CASSVGVSGDKEFF. The DNA for the CDR3 is TGTGCCAGCAGCGTAGGGGTTAGCGGGGACAAGGAGTTCTTC.

The chain employs TRBV5-1 and TRBJ2-2; tentatively, D is TRBD2 (5 bases). CDR1 and CDR2 (germline): SGHRS, YFSETQ. The CDR3 runs to 16 residues. The ends were cut back, 7 bases at V and 0 bases at J, with 16 bases in the middle. The CDR3 spells CASVPGVITNTGELFF. In DNA, the CDR3 is TGCGCCAGCGTCCCCGGGGTCATTACGAACACCGGGGAGCTGTTTTTT.